A selection of T cell receptor beta chains follows, all from one sample in a study of response to subunit inactivated influenza vaccine. From the RT-PCR reads, TCRdb called clonotypes with MiXCR, one entry per CDR3 protein. The sample has 650,000 to 800,000 distinct CDR3 sequences; over 11% are singletons. Specimen: PBMCs from blood, collected 14 to 15 days before vaccination. These receptors originate from a middle-aged man who received an inactivated influenza vaccine. The CDR3 runs from the conserved cysteine through the conserved F or W. D genes are given only for firm matches. Not all rows give a size; the values are once, few, many and, for expanded clones, a class.

v_gene,j_gene,abundance,d_gene,CDR3aa,CDR3nt
TRBV16,TRBJ1-3,many,.,CASNRFDRPGNTIYF,TGTGCCAGTAATCGCTTCGACAGGCCTGGAAACACCATATATTTT
TRBV6-5,TRBJ2-3,.,.,CASSYSEVYGTDTQYF,TGTGCCAGCAGTTACTCTGAGGTTTACGGCACAGATACGCAGTATTTT
TRBV5-1,TRBJ2-5,.,TRBD2,CASSLSLAGGPQETQYF,TGCGCCAGCAGCTTGTCTCTAGCGGGGGGACCACAAGAGACCCAGTACTTC
TRBV5-1,TRBJ2-1,few,TRBD1,CASSYWDRDDNEQFF,TGCGCCAGCAGCTACTGGGACAGGGACGACAATGAGCAGTTCTTC
TRBV28,TRBJ1-4,few,.,CASTGGSPREKLFF,TGTGCCAGCACCGGAGGATCACCGAGGGAAAAACTGTTTTTT
TRBV29-1,TRBJ1-2,.,TRBD1,CSVGQGGNYGYTF,TGCAGCGTCGGACAGGGGGGGAACTATGGCTACACCTTC
TRBV2,TRBJ1-4,.,.,CASSEGGAGEKLFF,TGTGCCAGCAGTGAAGGCGGGGCGGGTGAAAAACTGTTTTTT
TRBV29-1,TRBJ2-5,.,.,CSVTGRFLETQYF,TGCAGCGTAACGGGACGCTTCCTGGAGACCCAGTACTTC
TRBV12-3/TRBV12-4,TRBJ2-4,few,TRBD1,CASNPGTGRLIQYF,TGTGCCAGCAACCCCGGGACAGGGCGACTCATTCAGTACTTC
TRBV15,TRBJ2-1,many,TRBD2,CATSRDLMTSGRNEQFF,TGTGCCACCAGCAGAGATCTAATGACTAGCGGGAGGAATGAGCAGTTCTTC
TRBV6-2/TRBV6-3,TRBJ1-4,few,TRBD1,CASSPGTGTVGGEKLFF,TGTGCCAGCAGCCCCGGGACAGGGACGGTCGGCGGTGAAAAACTGTTTTTT
TRBV20-1,TRBJ2-1,few,TRBD2,CSARVTSGSVSYNEQFF,TGCAGTGCTAGAGTGACTAGCGGGAGCGTCTCCTACAATGAGCAGTTCTTC
TRBV29-1,TRBJ1-1,.,.,CSALSLNTEAFF,TGCAGCGCCCTTTCTCTGAACACTGAAGCTTTCTTT
TRBV20-1,TRBJ2-4,.,TRBD1,CSADSGTGVAKNIQYF,TGCAGTGCTGATTCCGGGACAGGGGTAGCCAAAAACATTCAGTACTTC
TRBV28,TRBJ1-5,few,.,CASSLLLQPQHF,TGTGCCAGCAGTTTATTACTTCAGCCCCAGCATTTT
TRBV29-1,TRBJ2-7,few,.,CSVGLDKTYEQYF,TGCAGCGTTGGGCTGGACAAAACCTACGAGCAGTACTTC
TRBV7-8,TRBJ2-5,.,.,CASSLVRAGETQYF,TGTGCCAGCAGCTTAGTGCGGGCTGGGGAGACCCAGTACTTC
TRBV20-1,TRBJ2-3,.,.,CSARDGRDHIADTQYF,TGCAGTGCTAGAGATGGTCGGGACCACATCGCAGATACGCAGTATTTT
TRBV3-1,TRBJ2-1,.,TRBD2,CASSPAGGGWTYNEQFF,TGTGCCAGCAGCCCCGCGGGGGGAGGGTGGACTTACAATGAGCAGTTCTTC
TRBV10-3,TRBJ2-1,.,.,CAISGQSSYNEQFF,TGTGCCATCAGTGGACAGAGCTCCTACAATGAGCAGTTCTTC
TRBV15,TRBJ1-4,many,.,CATSVRQATNEKLFF,TGTGCCACCAGCGTCCGACAGGCAACTAATGAAAAACTGTTTTTT
TRBV20-1,TRBJ1-4,.,.,CSASVLGQLEKLFF,TGCAGTGCTAGCGTACTAGGACAGCTTGAAAAACTGTTTTTT
TRBV20-1,TRBJ2-5,few,.,CSAQQTGHRRETQYF,TGCAGTGCTCAACAAACGGGCCATCGGAGAGAGACCCAGTACTTC
TRBV7-2,TRBJ1-2,.,.,CASSLVVGVGYGYTF,TGTGCCAGCAGCTTAGTTGTGGGTGTGGGCTATGGCTACACCTTC
TRBV12-3/TRBV12-4,TRBJ1-3,.,.,CASPRDSGNTIYF,TGTGCCAGCCCCAGGGACTCTGGAAACACCATATATTTT
TRBV14,TRBJ2-2,few,.,CASSRNSGTGELFF,TGTGCCAGCAGCCGGAACTCGGGCACCGGGGAGCTGTTTTTT
TRBV28,TRBJ1-1,.,.,CASSAEAYMNTEAFF,TGTGCCAGCAGTGCTGAGGCCTACATGAACACTGAAGCTTTCTTT
TRBV20-1,TRBJ2-7,.,.,CSATPGAPYEQYF,TGCAGTGCTACCCCAGGGGCCCCCTACGAGCAGTACTTC
TRBV7-9,TRBJ2-3,.,.,CASSLAAGYIDTQYF,TGTGCCAGCAGCTTAGCCGCAGGGTACATAGATACGCAGTATTTT
TRBV21-1,TRBJ1-1,.,.,CASSKVGENEAFF,TGTGCCAGCAGCAAAGTGGGGGAGAATGAAGCTTTCTTT
TRBV4-1,TRBJ2-2,.,TRBD2,CASSQEPDGLAGEPNTGELFF,TGCGCCAGCAGCCAAGAACCCGATGGACTAGCGGGGGAACCGAACACCGGGGAGCTGTTTTTT
TRBV10-2,TRBJ2-7,.,.,CASSGWPYEQYF,TGCGCCAGCAGTGGATGGCCCTACGAGCAGTACTTC
TRBV6-5,TRBJ2-5,few,.,CASTEWETQYF,TGTGCCAGCACCGAGTGGGAGACCCAGTACTTC
TRBV6-1,TRBJ2-5,.,TRBD1,CASSQRVGTGEAQYF,TGTGCCAGCAGTCAAAGGGTCGGGACAGGGGAAGCCCAGTACTTC
TRBV6-5,TRBJ2-2,many,.,CASSWRKTYTGELFF,TGTGCCAGCAGTTGGAGGAAAACTTACACCGGGGAGCTGTTTTTT
TRBV7-9,TRBJ1-4,few,.,CASSFDRAGYEKLFF,TGTGCCAGCAGCTTTGACCGGGCTGGGTATGAAAAACTGTTTTTT
TRBV7-9,TRBJ2-1,few,.,CAGSLEGYNEQFF,TGTGCCGGCAGCTTAGAAGGCTACAATGAGCAGTTCTTC
TRBV7-2,TRBJ1-1,.,.,CASRPSGTNTEAFF,TGTGCCAGCAGACCCTCCGGGACGAACACTGAAGCTTTCTTT
TRBV30,TRBJ2-2,.,.,CAWSVQGLMAGELFF,TGTGCCTGGAGTGTGCAGGGTTTAATGGCCGGGGAGCTGTTTTTT
TRBV6-6,TRBJ1-1,few,.,CASNTRGNTEAFF,TGTGCCAGCAACACCCGGGGGAACACTGAAGCTTTCTTT
TRBV20-1,TRBJ2-2,.,TRBD2,CSARGGAGGNTGELFF,TGCAGTGCTAGAGGAGGAGCGGGAGGCAACACCGGGGAGCTGTTTTTT
TRBV5-1,TRBJ2-5,few,.,CASSLAFEGETQYF,TGCGCCAGCAGCTTGGCCTTTGAAGGAGAGACCCAGTACTTC
TRBV20-1,TRBJ2-3,few,TRBD2,CSATGLAGVSGYTDTQYF,TGCAGTGCTACCGGACTAGCGGGAGTTTCGGGGTACACAGATACGCAGTATTTT
TRBV3-1,TRBJ1-6,.,TRBD1,CASTQGTENSPLHF,TGTGCCAGCACACAAGGGACAGAGAATTCACCCCTCCACTTT
TRBV7-3,TRBJ2-1,few,TRBD2,CASSSGPAGYNEQFF,TGTGCCAGCAGCTCGGGCCCAGCGGGATACAATGAGCAGTTCTTC
TRBV5-5,TRBJ2-3,.,.,CASSARGMADTQYF,TGTGCCAGCAGCGCTAGGGGGATGGCAGATACGCAGTATTTT
TRBV27,TRBJ1-4,few,TRBD1,CASSSAGGGNEKLFF,TGTGCCAGCAGCTCGGCAGGGGGTGGTAATGAAAAACTGTTTTTT